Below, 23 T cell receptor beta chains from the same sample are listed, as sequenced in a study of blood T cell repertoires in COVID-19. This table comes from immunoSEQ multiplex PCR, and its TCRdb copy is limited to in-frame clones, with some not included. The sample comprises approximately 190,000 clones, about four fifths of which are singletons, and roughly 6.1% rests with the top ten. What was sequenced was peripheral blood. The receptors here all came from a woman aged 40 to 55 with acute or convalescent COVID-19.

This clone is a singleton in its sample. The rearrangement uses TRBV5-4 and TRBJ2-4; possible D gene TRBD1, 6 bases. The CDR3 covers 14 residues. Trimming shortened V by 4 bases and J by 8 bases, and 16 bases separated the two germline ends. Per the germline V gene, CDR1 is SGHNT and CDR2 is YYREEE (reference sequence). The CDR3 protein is CASSPSGQSDIQYF. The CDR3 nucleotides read TGTGCCAGCAGCCCATCCGGACAGTCCGACATTCAGTACTTC.

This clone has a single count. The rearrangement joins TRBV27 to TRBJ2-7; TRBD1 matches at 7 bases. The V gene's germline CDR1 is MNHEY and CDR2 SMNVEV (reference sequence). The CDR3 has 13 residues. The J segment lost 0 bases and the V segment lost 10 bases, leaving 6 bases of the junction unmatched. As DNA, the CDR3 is TGTGCCACCCGATCAGGGGGCTCCTACGAGCAGTACTTC. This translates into CATRSGGSYEQYF.

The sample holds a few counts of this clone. CDR3 DNA: TGTGCCAGCAGTGACAGGGGAGGATCACCCCTCCACTTT. Translation gives CASSDRGGSPLHF. The chain has TRBV27 and TRBJ1-6; 8 nucleotides match TRBD1. This CDR3 is 13 amino acids long. Germline V gene sequence: CDR1 MNHEY, CDR2 SMNVEV (reference sequence). J lost 10 bases, V lost 5 bases, and 4 bases had no gene match.

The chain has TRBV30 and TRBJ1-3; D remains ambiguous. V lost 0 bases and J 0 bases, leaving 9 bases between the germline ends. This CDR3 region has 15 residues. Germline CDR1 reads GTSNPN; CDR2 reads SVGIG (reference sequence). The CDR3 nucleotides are TGTGCCTGGAGTGTCGGGGTTAGCTCTGGAAACACCATATATTTT. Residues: CAWSVGVSSGNTIYF.

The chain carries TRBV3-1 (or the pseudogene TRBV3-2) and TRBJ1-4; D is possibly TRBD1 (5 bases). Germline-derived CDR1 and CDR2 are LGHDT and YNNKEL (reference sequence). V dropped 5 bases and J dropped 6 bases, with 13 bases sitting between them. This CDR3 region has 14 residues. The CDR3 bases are TGTGCCAGCAGCTTCCGGGGGACCTATGAAAAACTGTTTTTT. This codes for CASSFRGTYEKLFF.

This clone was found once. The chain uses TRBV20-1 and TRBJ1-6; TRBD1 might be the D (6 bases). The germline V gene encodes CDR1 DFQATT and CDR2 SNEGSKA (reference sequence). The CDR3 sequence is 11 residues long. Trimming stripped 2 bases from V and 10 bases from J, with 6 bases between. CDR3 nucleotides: TGCAGTGCTAGACAGGGGTCACCCCTCCACTTT. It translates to CSARQGSPLHF.

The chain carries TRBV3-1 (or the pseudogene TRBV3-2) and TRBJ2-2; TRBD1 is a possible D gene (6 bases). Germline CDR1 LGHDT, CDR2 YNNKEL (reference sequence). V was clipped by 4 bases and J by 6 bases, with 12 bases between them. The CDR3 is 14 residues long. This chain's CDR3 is CASSRGGSAGELFF. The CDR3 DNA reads TGTGCCAGCAGCCGAGGGGGTTCGGCCGGGGAGCTGTTTTTT.

In nucleotides, the CDR3 is TGTGCCAGCCGTAGTAATGAAAAACTGTTTTTT. It yields the protein CASRSNEKLFF. The chain couples TRBV3-1 (or the pseudogene TRBV3-2) to TRBJ1-4; D remains ambiguous. The CDR3 runs 11 residues. Germline lookup yields CDR1 LGHDT and CDR2 YNNKEL (reference sequence). The germline V and J ends were trimmed by 8 bases and 4 bases, with 5 bases remaining between them.

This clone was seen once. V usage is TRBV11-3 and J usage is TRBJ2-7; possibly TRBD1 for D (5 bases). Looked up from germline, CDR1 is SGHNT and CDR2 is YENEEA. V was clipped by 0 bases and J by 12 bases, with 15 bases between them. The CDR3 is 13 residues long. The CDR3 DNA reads TGTGCCAGCAGCTTAGATGGGGCTAGTCTCTTGTACTTC. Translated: CASSLDGASLLYF.

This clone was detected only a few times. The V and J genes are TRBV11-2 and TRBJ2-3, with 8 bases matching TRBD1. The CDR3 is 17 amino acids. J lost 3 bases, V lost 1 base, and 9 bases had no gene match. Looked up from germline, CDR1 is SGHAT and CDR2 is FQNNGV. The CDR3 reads CASSLAPDRGWTDTQYF. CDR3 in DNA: TGTGCCAGCAGCTTAGCCCCCGACAGGGGTTGGACAGATACGCAGTATTTT.

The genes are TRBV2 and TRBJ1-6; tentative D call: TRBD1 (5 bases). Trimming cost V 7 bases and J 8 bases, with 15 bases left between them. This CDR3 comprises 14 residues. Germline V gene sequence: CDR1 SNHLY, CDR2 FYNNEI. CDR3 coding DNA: TGTGCCAGCACCCAAAACGGGGGGGATTCACCCCTCCACTTT. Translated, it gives CASTQNGGDSPLHF.

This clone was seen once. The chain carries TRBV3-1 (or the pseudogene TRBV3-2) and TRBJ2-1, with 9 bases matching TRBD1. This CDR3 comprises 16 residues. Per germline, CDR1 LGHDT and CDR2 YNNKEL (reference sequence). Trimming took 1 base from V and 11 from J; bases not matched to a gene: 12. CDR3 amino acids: CASSQAGTGPRGQQFF. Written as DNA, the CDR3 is TGTGCCAGCAGCCAAGCCGGGACAGGGCCGCGCGGCCAGCAGTTCTTC.

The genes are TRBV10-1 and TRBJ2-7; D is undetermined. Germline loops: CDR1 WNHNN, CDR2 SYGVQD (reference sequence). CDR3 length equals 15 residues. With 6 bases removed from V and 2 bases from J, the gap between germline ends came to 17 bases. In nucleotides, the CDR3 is TGCGCCAGCAGAATTCCTGTAATTAATCCCTACGAGCAGTACTTC. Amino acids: CASRIPVINPYEQYF.

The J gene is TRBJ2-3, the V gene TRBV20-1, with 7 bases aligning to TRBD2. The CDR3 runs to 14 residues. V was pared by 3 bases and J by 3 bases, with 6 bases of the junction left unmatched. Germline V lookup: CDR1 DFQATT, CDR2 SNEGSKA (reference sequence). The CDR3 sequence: CSASSGGETDTQYF. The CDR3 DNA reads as TGCAGTGCTAGTTCTGGGGGGGAAACAGATACGCAGTATTTT.

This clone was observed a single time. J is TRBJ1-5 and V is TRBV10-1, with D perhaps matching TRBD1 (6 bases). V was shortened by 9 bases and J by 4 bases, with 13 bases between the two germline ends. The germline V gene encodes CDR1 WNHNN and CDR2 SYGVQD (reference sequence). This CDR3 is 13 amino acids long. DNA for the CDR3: TGCGCCAGTCATGGACAGTTTAATCAGCCCCAGCATTTT. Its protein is CASHGQFNQPQHF.

CDR3 sequence reads: CASRPGQAYNEQFF. CDR3 coding DNA: TGTGCCAGCAGGCCGGGACAGGCGTACAATGAGCAGTTCTTC. This chain connects TRBV3-1 (or the pseudogene TRBV3-2) to TRBJ2-1, with 8 bases fitting TRBD1. This CDR3 contains 14 residues. V shed 6 bases, J shed 4 bases, and the junction held 5 bases outside the gene matches. The germline CDR1 and CDR2 sequences are LGHDT and YNNKEL (reference sequence).

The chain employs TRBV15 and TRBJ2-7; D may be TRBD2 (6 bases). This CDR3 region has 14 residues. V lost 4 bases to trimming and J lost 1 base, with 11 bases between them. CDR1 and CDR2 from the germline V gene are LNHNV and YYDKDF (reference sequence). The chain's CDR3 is CATSTSGGSYEQYF. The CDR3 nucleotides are TGTGCCACCAGCACATCCGGGGGATCCTACGAGCAGTACTTC.

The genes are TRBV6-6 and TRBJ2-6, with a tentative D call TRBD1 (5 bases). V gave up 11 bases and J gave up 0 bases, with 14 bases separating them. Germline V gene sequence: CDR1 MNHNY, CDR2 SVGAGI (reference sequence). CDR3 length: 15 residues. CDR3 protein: CASYRSRSGANVLTF. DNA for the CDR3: TGTGCCTCATACAGGTCCCGCTCTGGGGCCAACGTCCTGACTTTC.

For the CDR3, the DNA is TGCGCCAGCTCCGGGACTAGCGGGGGGAGCCAGTACTTC. It encodes CASSGTSGGSQYF. This chain uses TRBV4-1 with TRBJ2-5; TRBD2 matches at 15 bases. The CDR3 has 13 amino acids. J was trimmed by 10 bases and V by 8 bases; bases with no gene match: 5. Germline CDR1 and CDR2: MGHRA and YSYEKL.

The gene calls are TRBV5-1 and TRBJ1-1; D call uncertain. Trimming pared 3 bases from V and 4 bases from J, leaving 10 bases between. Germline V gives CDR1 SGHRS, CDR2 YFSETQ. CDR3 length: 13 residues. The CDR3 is CASSSGEGTEAFF. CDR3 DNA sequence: TGCGCCAGCAGCTCCGGGGAAGGCACTGAAGCTTTCTTT.

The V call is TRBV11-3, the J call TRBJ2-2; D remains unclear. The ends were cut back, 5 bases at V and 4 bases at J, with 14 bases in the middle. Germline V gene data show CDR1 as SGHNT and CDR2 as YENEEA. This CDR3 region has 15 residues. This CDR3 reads CASSPRLSSTGELFF. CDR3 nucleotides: TGTGCCAGCAGCCCCAGGTTATCGAGCACCGGGGAGCTGTTTTTT.

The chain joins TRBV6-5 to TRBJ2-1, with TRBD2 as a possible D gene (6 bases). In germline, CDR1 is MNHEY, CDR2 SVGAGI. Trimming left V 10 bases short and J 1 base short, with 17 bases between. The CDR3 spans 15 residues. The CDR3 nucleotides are TGTGCCATTGGTTCGGGGGTTGGGTCCTACAATGAGCAGTTCTTC. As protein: CAIGSGVGSYNEQFF.

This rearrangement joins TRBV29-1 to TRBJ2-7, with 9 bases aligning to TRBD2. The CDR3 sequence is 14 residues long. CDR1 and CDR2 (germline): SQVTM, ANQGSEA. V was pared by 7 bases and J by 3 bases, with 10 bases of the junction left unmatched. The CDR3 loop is CSAQPSGAFYEQYF. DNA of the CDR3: TGCAGCGCCCAACCTAGCGGGGCATTCTACGAGCAGTACTTC.